This note documents a single T cell receptor beta chain sequence. This record belongs to a study of sequential checkpoint blockade in melanoma. The CDR3 is made up of 16 amino acids. The germline gives CDR1 MDHEN, CDR2 SYDVKM. V lost 5 bases, J lost 0 bases, and 14 bases lay in between. As for treatment: randomized to nivolumab then ipilimumab (arm A) or the reverse (arm B). Method: immunoSEQ multiplex PCR; TCRdb's copy keeps in-frame clones and lacks some. The table has some 30,000 clones, less than 90% seen once. The J gene is TRBJ1-5, the V gene TRBV28; D is unclear. Sequencing used CD8+ T cells sorted from blood (inferred from file names), obtained from a patient given nivolumab and ipilimumab in sequence. This TCR derives from a human donor with melanoma. CDR3 sequence (DNA): TGTGCCAGCAGTCCAGACCGGGTAATTAGCAATCAGCCCCAGCATTTT. This translates into CASSPDRVISNQPQHF.